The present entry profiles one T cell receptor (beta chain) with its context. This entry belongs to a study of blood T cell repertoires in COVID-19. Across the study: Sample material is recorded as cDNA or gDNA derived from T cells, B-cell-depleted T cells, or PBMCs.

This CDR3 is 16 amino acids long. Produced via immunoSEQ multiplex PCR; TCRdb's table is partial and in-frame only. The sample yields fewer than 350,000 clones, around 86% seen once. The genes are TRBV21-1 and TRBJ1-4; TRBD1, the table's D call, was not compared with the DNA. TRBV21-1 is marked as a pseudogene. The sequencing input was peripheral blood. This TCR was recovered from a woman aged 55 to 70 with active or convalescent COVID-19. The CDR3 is CASSKPRQGGNEKLFF. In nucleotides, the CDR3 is TGTGCCAGCAGCAAGCCCAGACAGGGTGGTAATGAAAAACTGTTTTTT.